These 29 T cell receptor beta chains came from one sample sequenced in a study of blood T cell repertoires in COVID-19. Here immunoSEQ multiplex PCR was the method, and the copy in TCRdb shows in-frame clones only, minus some. The sample includes 350,000 to 500,000 clones, approximately 90% of them seen just once. Material for sequencing was peripheral blood. The receptor source for this set is a man younger than 35 with COVID-19, enrolled during active disease.

V usage is TRBV6-1 and J usage is TRBJ2-7; TRBD2 agrees at 7 bases. This CDR3 is built from 16 residues. CDR1 MNHNS and CDR2 SASEGT come from the germline V gene. Trimming removed 4 bases from V and 0 bases from J; junction bases left unmatched: 9. The CDR3 sequence is CASSGSGTTRSYEQYF. The CDR3 DNA reads as TGTGCCAGCAGTGGCTCCGGGACTACCCGCTCCTACGAGCAGTACTTC.

The rearrangement joins TRBV9 to TRBJ2-5, with 15 positions matching TRBD2. The length of the CDR3 is 16 residues. With 4 bases clipped from V and 2 bases from J, the junction kept 3 bases outside the gene matches. Germline V gene data show CDR1 as SGDLS and CDR2 as YYNGEE. CDR3 in amino acids: CASSLGLAGGQETQYF. The CDR3 nucleotides read TGTGCCAGCAGCCTTGGACTAGCGGGGGGGCAAGAGACCCAGTACTTC.

The chain carries TRBV27 and TRBJ2-1; TRBD2 agrees at 13 bases. The V segment lost 3 bases and the J segment 15 bases; nucleotides outside the gene matches: 5. The germline V gene has CDR1 MNHEY and CDR2 SMNVEV (reference sequence). CDR3 size: 13 residues. As DNA, the CDR3 is TGTGCCAGCAGTTTTCGACTAGCGGGAGGAACGTTCTTC. Translation: CASSFRLAGGTFF.

This clone has just a few counts. This chain joins TRBV7-6 and TRBJ2-5; TRBD2 matches 12 bases. The J segment lost 5 bases and the V segment lost 4 bases, leaving 5 bases of the junction unmatched. The CDR3 runs to 15 residues. CDR1 SGHVS and CDR2 FNYEAQ come from the germline V gene. The CDR3 is CASSSRLAGDETQYF. The CDR3 DNA sequence: TGTGCCAGCAGCTCCCGACTAGCGGGAGACGAGACCCAGTACTTC.

The chain combines TRBV11-3 with TRBJ1-4; D uncertain. V was cut by 5 bases and J by 8 bases, with 12 bases left in between. The germline V gene has CDR1 SGHNT and CDR2 YENEEA. The CDR3 is 13 residues long. The CDR3 is CASSPDNREKLFF. The CDR3 coding sequence is TGTGCCAGCAGCCCCGACAATCGGGAAAAACTGTTTTTT.

The chain links TRBV2 to TRBJ1-2, with no clear D. CDR1 and CDR2 from the germline V gene are SNHLY and FYNNEI. V was shortened by 5 bases and J by 10 bases, with 11 bases between the two germline ends. The CDR3 is made up of 11 amino acids. The DNA for the CDR3 is TGTGCCAGCAGTAACGGAGTGGACTACACCTTC. It specifies CASSNGVDYTF. The variable domain in full, with the rest retrieved from reference TRBV2 and TRBJ1-2, is EPEVTQTPSHQVTQMGQEVILRCVPISNHLYFYWYRQILGQKVEFLVSFYNNEISEKSEIFDDQFSVERPDGSNFTLKIRSTKLEDSAMYFCASSNGVDYTFGSGTRLTVV.

CDR3 protein: CATGQGAGNEQYF. CDR3 coding DNA: TGTGCCACCGGACAGGGGGCTGGGAACGAGCAGTACTTC. V and J are TRBV6-5 and TRBJ2-7; 11 positions agree with TRBD1. V lost 10 bases and J lost 5; bases outside the gene matches: 7. The CDR3 is 13 amino acids. The germline CDR1 and CDR2 sequences are MNHEY and SVGAGI.

V is TRBV6-5 and J is TRBJ2-7; TRBD1 might be the D (6 bases). The germline CDR1 and CDR2 sequences are MNHEY and SVGAGI. V lost 11 bases, J lost 6 bases, and 20 bases lay in between. This CDR3 contains 13 residues. The CDR3 loop is CACQTGIQGEQYF. CDR3 DNA: TGTGCCTGCCAGACAGGCATCCAAGGCGAGCAGTACTTC.

The chain joins TRBV4-1 to TRBJ2-1, with 10 bases lining up with TRBD1. V trimming: 1 base; J trimming: 4 bases; junction bases outside the gene matches: 4. The CDR3 runs to 16 residues. Germline V CDR1 and CDR2: MGHRA, YSYEKL. This CDR3 reads CASSQVWDRGYNEQFF. The CDR3 nucleotides are TGCGCCAGCAGCCAAGTTTGGGACAGGGGATACAATGAGCAGTTCTTC.

The V and J genes are TRBV18 and TRBJ2-6; possible D gene TRBD2, 6 bases. Germline CDR1 KGHSH, CDR2 LQKENI. V was trimmed by 1 base and J by 2 bases, leaving 12 bases between them. The CDR3 runs to 17 residues. CDR3 region: CASSPRAGSTGANVLTF. The CDR3 DNA is TGTGCCAGCTCACCACGGGCGGGGAGTACTGGGGCCAACGTCCTGACTTTC.

V gene TRBV6-5 combines with J gene TRBJ1-3; 7 bases fit TRBD1. The CDR3 is 14 amino acids. V dropped 5 bases and J dropped 9; count of bases not matched to a gene: 10. In germline, CDR1 is MNHEY, CDR2 SVGAGI. CDR3 in DNA: TGTGCCAGCAGTACCAGGGGGTCTGTCGTCACCATATATTTT. Translating it yields CASSTRGSVVTIYF.

This clone occurred a few times. V usage is TRBV7-3 and J usage is TRBJ2-7; D is ambiguous. Trimming pared 3 bases from V and 0 bases from J, leaving 12 bases between. This CDR3 is built from 15 residues. CDR1 and CDR2 from the germline V gene are SGHTA and FQGTGA. This CDR3 reads CASSFNCDFSYEQYF. CDR3 bases: TGTGCCAGCAGCTTTAACTGCGACTTCTCCTACGAGCAGTACTTC.

The V call is TRBV2, the J call TRBJ2-5; 7 positions match TRBD2. V lost 4 bases, J lost 3 bases, and 5 bases stayed unmatched. CDR1 is SNHLY, CDR2 FYNNEI, per germline. The length of the CDR3 is 14 residues. CDR3 in amino acids: CASSVRDYEETQYF. CDR3 bases: TGTGCCAGCAGTGTACGGGACTACGAAGAGACCCAGTACTTC. The whole variable domain, remainder taken from reference TRBV2 and TRBJ2-5, is EPEVTQTPSHQVTQMGQEVILRCVPISNHLYFYWYRQILGQKVEFLVSFYNNEISEKSEIFDDQFSVERPDGSNFTLKIRSTKLEDSAMYFCASSVRDYEETQYFGPGTRLLVL.

This chain uses TRBV10-3 with TRBJ1-1; D is perhaps TRBD1 (5 bases). V lost 5 bases, J lost 4 bases, and 14 bases lay in between. This CDR3 region has 14 residues. The germline CDR1 and CDR2 sequences are ENHRY and SYGVKD. The chain's CDR3 is CAISTPQGSTEAFF. The CDR3 bases are TGTGCCATCAGTACCCCCCAGGGATCCACTGAAGCTTTCTTT.

This chain uses TRBV6-6 with TRBJ2-5; 8 bases are shared with TRBD1. This CDR3 spans 14 amino acids. Germline lookup yields CDR1 MNHNY and CDR2 SVGAGI (reference sequence). Trimming took 7 bases from V and 4 from J; bases not matched to a gene: 8. In DNA form, the CDR3 reads TGTGCCAGCACCAGACAGGGGCGGATAGAGACCCAGTACTTC. It translates to CASTRQGRIETQYF.

The chain links TRBV27 to TRBJ1-1; 8 bases are a match to TRBD1. Germline V lookup: CDR1 MNHEY, CDR2 SMNVEV (reference sequence). Unmatched junction bases numbered 5, after V lost 3 bases and J lost 8 bases. This CDR3 has 13 amino acids. CDR3 coding DNA: TGTGCCAGCAGTTTCCCCGGGACAGGAGAAGCTTTCTTT. Protein sequence: CASSFPGTGEAFF.

V gene TRBV25-1 combines with J gene TRBJ2-5; D call uncertain. Germline CDR1 MGHDK, CDR2 SYGVNS. Trimming pared 2 bases from V and 5 bases from J, leaving 9 bases between. This CDR3 region has 13 residues. In DNA form, the CDR3 reads TGTGCCAGCAGTGAAGATTCTACGGAGACCCAGTACTTC. As protein: CASSEDSTETQYF.

This chain uses TRBV2 with TRBJ2-4; D possibly corresponds to TRBD2 (6 bases). This CDR3 region has 17 residues. The V end was cut by 6 bases, the J end by 0 bases, with 18 bases between. The germline V gene has CDR1 SNHLY and CDR2 FYNNEI. CDR3: CASSEWGGSEAKNIQYF. As DNA, the CDR3 is TGTGCCAGCAGCGAATGGGGAGGTTCTGAAGCCAAAAACATTCAGTACTTC.

The chain combines TRBV13 with TRBJ2-3; D is possibly TRBD2 (6 bases). Trimming pared 6 bases from V and 4 bases from J, leaving 17 bases between. CDR3 length equals 15 residues. Germline CDR1 is PRHDT and CDR2 is FYEKMQ (reference sequence). CDR3 nucleotides: TGTGCCAGCAGGCAAACACTCGGGGGAGCAGATACGCAGTATTTT. It translates to CASRQTLGGADTQYF.

In nucleotides, the CDR3 is TGTGCCAGCAGTGACGACAGAAGTATGAACACTGAAGCTTTCTTT. Protein: CASSDDRSMNTEAFF. V is TRBV6-1 and J is TRBJ1-1; a possible D gene is TRBD1 (5 bases). V was cut by 3 bases and J by 0 bases, with 11 bases left in between. The CDR3 length is 15 residues. Germline V CDR1 and CDR2: MNHNS, SASEGT.

The gene calls are TRBV29-1 and TRBJ1-2, with TRBD1 matching over 10 bases. The V segment lost 4 bases and the J segment 9 bases; nucleotides outside the gene matches: 11. This CDR3 has 14 amino acids. The germline CDR1 and CDR2 sequences are SQVTM and ANQGSEA. CDR3 bases: TGCAGCGTTGGACAGGGGGCGCCGGGTTTGAGCTACACCTTC. Translated: CSVGQGAPGLSYTF.

This clone was observed a single time. The chain couples TRBV18 to TRBJ1-1, with D possibly matching TRBD1 (6 bases). The CDR3 covers 14 residues. V shed 8 bases and J shed 2 bases, with 15 bases lying between them. Germline V gives CDR1 KGHSH, CDR2 LQKENI. CDR3 sequence: CASEITGTNTEAFF. CDR3 nucleotide sequence: TGTGCCAGCGAGATAACAGGGACAAACACTGAAGCTTTCTTT.

The chain joins TRBV27 to TRBJ1-2; no clear D. Germline-derived CDR1 and CDR2 are MNHEY and SMNVEV (reference sequence). The CDR3 length is 13 residues. The V end lost 0 bases, the J end lost 2 bases, and 4 bases lay between the germline ends. The DNA of the CDR3 is TGTGCCAGCAGTTTATCGAGCAACTATGGCTACACCTTC. Encoded protein: CASSLSSNYGYTF.

The chain has TRBV27 and TRBJ1-1; D might be TRBD1 (5 bases). The CDR3 covers 16 residues. The ends were cut back, 2 bases at V and 1 base at J, with 14 bases in the middle. Germline V gene lookup returns CDR1 MNHEY and CDR2 SMNVEV (reference sequence). The CDR3 loop is CASSLLVGQKNTEAFF. The CDR3 nucleotides read TGTGCCAGCAGTTTACTGGTGGGGCAGAAGAACACTGAAGCTTTCTTT.

This chain joins TRBV7-3 and TRBJ2-3; D perhaps matches TRBD1 (5 bases). Trimming left V 5 bases short and J 2 bases short, with 8 bases between. Germline V gene sequence: CDR1 SGHTA, CDR2 FQGTGA. CDR3 size: 13 residues. The chain's CDR3 is CASSLTATDTQYF. CDR3 sequence (DNA): TGTGCCAGCAGCCTGACAGCCACAGATACGCAGTATTTT.

The chain couples TRBV30 to TRBJ2-5; 14 nucleotides match TRBD2. This CDR3 has 15 amino acids. V was pared by 5 bases and J by 4 bases, with 6 bases of the junction left unmatched. Germline V lookup: CDR1 GTSNPN, CDR2 SVGIG (reference sequence). The CDR3 loop is CAWGGLAGVSETQYF. The CDR3, as DNA: TGTGCCTGGGGGGGACTAGCGGGAGTTTCAGAGACCCAGTACTTC.

The chain carries TRBV30 and TRBJ2-2, with D perhaps matching TRBD2 (6 bases). Trimming took 4 bases from V and 2 from J, leaving 14 bases between them. The CDR3 has 15 residues. CDR1 is GTSNPN, CDR2 SVGIG, per germline (reference sequence). The CDR3 here is CAWTLAPGNTGELFF. CDR3 DNA sequence: TGTGCCTGGACCCTAGCGCCCGGAAACACCGGGGAGCTGTTTTTT. The variable domain in full, completed from reference TRBV30 and TRBJ2-2, reads SQTIHQWPATLVQPVGSPLSLECTVEGTSNPNLYWYRQAAGRGLQLLFYSVGIGQISSEVPQNLSASRPQDRQFILSSKKLLLSDSGFYLCAWTLAPGNTGELFFGEGSRLTVL.

On this clone itself: This sample also contains other DNA sequences that code for the same CDR3. This rearrangement joins TRBV19 to TRBJ2-1; 7 bases match TRBD1. Germline V gene data show CDR1 as LNHDA and CDR2 as SQIVND (reference sequence). The CDR3 totals 15 residues. The J segment lost 2 bases and the V segment lost 3 bases, leaving 4 bases of the junction unmatched. CDR3 region: CASSIETGAYNEQFF. Here the CDR3 DNA reads TGTGCCAGTAGTATCGAAACAGGGGCCTACAATGAGCAGTTCTTC.

The V call is TRBV12-3 or TRBV12-4, the J call TRBJ2-2; TRBD1 agrees at 8 bases. The CDR3 runs 13 residues. J lost 6 bases, V lost 6 bases, and 3 bases had no gene match. CDR3 nucleotides: TGTGCCAGCAGGTACAGGGGGGCCGGGGAGCTGTTTTTT. This codes for CASRYRGAGELFF.